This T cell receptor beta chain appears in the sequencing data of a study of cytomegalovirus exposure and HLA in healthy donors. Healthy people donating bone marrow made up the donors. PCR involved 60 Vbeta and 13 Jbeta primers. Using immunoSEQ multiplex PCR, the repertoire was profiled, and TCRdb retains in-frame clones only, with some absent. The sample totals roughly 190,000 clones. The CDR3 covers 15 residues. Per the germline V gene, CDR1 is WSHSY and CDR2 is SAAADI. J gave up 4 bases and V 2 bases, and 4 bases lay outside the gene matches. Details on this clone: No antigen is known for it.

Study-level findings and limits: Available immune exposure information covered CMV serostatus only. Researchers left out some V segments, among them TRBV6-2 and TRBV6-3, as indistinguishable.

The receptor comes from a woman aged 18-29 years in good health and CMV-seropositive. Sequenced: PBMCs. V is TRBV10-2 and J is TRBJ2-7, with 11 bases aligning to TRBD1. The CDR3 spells CASSEIRDRGYEQYF. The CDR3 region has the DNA TGCGCCAGCAGTGAGATAAGGGACAGGGGGTACGAGCAGTACTTC.